The next 24 T cell receptor beta chains were all read from a single sample in a study of cytomegalovirus exposure and HLA in healthy donors. PCR used 60 Vbeta primers and 13 Jbeta primers. Clones were sequenced by immunoSEQ multiplex PCR, and TCRdb holds only the in-frame ones, with some missing. The table lists some 220,000 clones, 78% of them singletons. Sequenced material: PBMCs. The receptor source for this set is a boy between 5 and 17 years old in good health and CMV-seronegative.

V gene TRBV7-3 combines with J gene TRBJ2-2; 12 bases map to TRBD2. Germline V gene sequence: CDR1 SGHTA, CDR2 FQGTGA. This CDR3 has 17 residues. The J segment lost 7 bases and the V segment lost 0 bases, leaving 6 bases of the junction unmatched. The CDR3 spells CASSLTRTSGALGELFF. The DNA of the CDR3 is TGTGCCAGCAGCTTAACCCGGACTAGCGGGGCGCTCGGGGAGCTGTTTTTT.

The rearrangement links TRBV5-1 to TRBJ2-5; 10 nucleotides line up with TRBD2. The end of the DNA fits TRBJ2-7 better, so the J call may be wrong. The CDR3 sequence is 15 residues long. Germline CDR1 reads SGHRS; CDR2 reads YFSETQ. CDR3 nucleotides: TGCGCCAGCAGCTTTCAGACTAGCGGGCCTACCGAGCAGTACTTC. This sequence encodes CASSFQTSGPTEQYF.

This clone was seen once. The chain uses TRBV7-9 and TRBJ2-3, with 10 nucleotides matching TRBD1. The V and J ends lost 5 bases and 3 bases, in that order; junction bases with no gene match: 8. Germline V CDR1 and CDR2: SEHNR, FQNEAQ (reference sequence). The CDR3 sequence is 16 residues long. CDR3 bases: TGTGCCAGCAGCCCTGGGACAGGGGACGGGACAGATACGCAGTATTTT. Its translation is CASSPGTGDGTDTQYF.

A few counts support this clone. V and J are TRBV5-8 and TRBJ2-7; D not resolved. The germline gives CDR1 SGHTS, CDR2 YDEGEE. The CDR3 is 14 residues long. The V gene lost 2 bases and the J gene lost 3 bases, with 12 bases spanning the gap. The chain's CDR3 is CASSFAWSFYEQYF. The CDR3 DNA sequence: TGTGCCAGCAGCTTTGCGTGGTCCTTCTACGAGCAGTACTTC.

J is TRBJ2-3 and V is TRBV11-2; D is perhaps TRBD1 (6 bases). The CDR3 is 14 residues long. Deletions cut 5 bases from V and 2 bases from J, with 11 bases between. The germline V gene encodes CDR1 SGHAT and CDR2 FQNNGV. The CDR3 sequence: CASSIRGTTDTQYF. In nucleotides, the CDR3 is TGTGCCAGCAGCATTAGGGGGACCACAGATACGCAGTATTTT.

The chain carries TRBV6-1 and TRBJ1-5; D not resolved. This CDR3 contains 15 residues. Looked up from germline, CDR1 is MNHNS and CDR2 is SASEGT. V shed 5 bases and J shed 3 bases, with 14 bases lying between them. Here the CDR3 DNA reads TGTGCCAGCAGTCGCCAACCGGGAGACAATCAGCCCCAGCATTTT. Its protein product is CASSRQPGDNQPQHF.

The chain couples TRBV5-5 to TRBJ1-1; no reliable D call. Trimming removed 0 bases at V and 6 bases at J, with 9 bases between. Germline V gene sequence: CDR1 SGHKS, CDR2 YYEKEE (reference sequence). The CDR3 sequence is 13 residues long. In DNA, the CDR3 is TGTGCCAGCAGCTTGGGGGCTGTGGCTGAAGCTTTCTTT. It is translated as CASSLGAVAEAFF.

This sequence joins TRBV7-9 and TRBJ1-1; D unresolved. Germline loops: CDR1 SEHNR, CDR2 FQNEAQ (reference sequence). The CDR3 extends over 14 amino acids. Trimming took 3 bases from V and 4 from J, leaving 12 bases between them. CDR3 region: CASSLMEGSTEAFF. CDR3 DNA sequence: TGTGCCAGCAGCTTGATGGAGGGTAGCACTGAAGCTTTCTTT.

This chain joins TRBV4-1 and TRBJ2-3; 13 nucleotides match TRBD2. CDR1 is MGHRA, CDR2 YSYEKL, per germline. With 6 bases clipped from V and 1 base from J, the junction kept 13 bases outside the gene matches. The CDR3 has 19 amino acids. As DNA, the CDR3 is TGCGCCAGCAGGCATATACTAGCGGGGGGGCGTTCCGGCACAGATACGCAGTATTTT. It specifies CASRHILAGGRSGTDTQYF.

Of note for this clone: The same CDR3 can be traced to other DNA sequences in this sample. V gene TRBV5-4 combines with J gene TRBJ1-2, with TRBD1 matching over 7 bases. Unmatched junction bases numbered 13, after V lost 0 bases and J lost 8 bases. This CDR3 is built from 16 residues. Germline V gene data show CDR1 as SGHNT and CDR2 as YYREEE (reference sequence). The CDR3 DNA sequence: TGTGCCAGCAGCTTGGGCTGGGGACAGAGGTTGTACGGCTACACCTTC. It translates to CASSLGWGQRLYGYTF.

This clone was observed a few times. The V gene is TRBV2, the J gene TRBJ2-1; TRBD1 aligns across 8 bases. The V segment lost 6 bases and the J segment 8 bases; nucleotides outside the gene matches: 9. The germline gives CDR1 SNHLY, CDR2 FYNNEI. The CDR3 totals 14 residues. CDR3 in amino acids: CASRPQGVVDEQFF. The CDR3 DNA follows: TGTGCCAGCAGGCCACAGGGGGTTGTCGATGAGCAGTTCTTC. The variable domain in full, with the rest retrieved from reference TRBV2 and TRBJ2-1, is EPEVTQTPSHQVTQMGQEVILRCVPISNHLYFYWYRQILGQKVEFLVSFYNNEISEKSEIFDDQFSVERPDGSNFTLKIRSTKLEDSAMYFCASRPQGVVDEQFFGPGTRLTVL.

J is TRBJ2-3 and V is TRBV2; 8 nucleotides align to TRBD1. V lost 3 bases, J lost 1 base, and 12 bases stayed unmatched. The germline V gene has CDR1 SNHLY and CDR2 FYNNEI. The CDR3 extends over 18 amino acids. The CDR3 nucleotides are TGTGCCAGCAGTGAGTCGCGTTGGGGGACAGGAGGCACAGATACGCAGTATTTT. Translated, it gives CASSESRWGTGGTDTQYF.

The chain recombines TRBV15 with TRBJ1-4; the match to TRBD1 covers 8 bases. Per the germline V gene, CDR1 is LNHNV and CDR2 is YYDKDF (reference sequence). Losses at the gene ends were 3 bases for V and 3 bases for J; bases not matched to a gene: 3. This CDR3 is 15 amino acids long. The CDR3 coding sequence is TGTGCCACCAGCAGGGGACAGGATTCTAATGAAAAACTGTTTTTT. Encoded protein: CATSRGQDSNEKLFF.

This clone showed up just a few times. The genes are TRBV11-2 and TRBJ2-7; 9 nucleotides agree with TRBD2. With 2 bases clipped from V and 7 bases from J, the junction kept 12 bases outside the gene matches. This CDR3 has 16 amino acids. The germline V gene encodes CDR1 SGHAT and CDR2 FQNNGV. CDR3 in DNA: TGTGCCAGCAGCTTAATAGCGGGGGTCCCTCTTGAAGAGCAGTACTTC. This translates into CASSLIAGVPLEEQYF.

In this sample, this clone turned up a few times. The rearrangement links TRBV5-4 to TRBJ1-4; D uncertain. CDR1 is SGHNT and CDR2 is YYREEE in the germline V gene (reference sequence). The CDR3 runs 16 residues. V shed 0 bases and J shed 0 bases, with 9 bases lying between them. The CDR3 coding sequence is TGTGCCAGCAGCTTGGAGCCCGATGCAACTAATGAAAAACTGTTTTTT. Protein: CASSLEPDATNEKLFF.

The chain combines TRBV29-1 with TRBJ1-3; no reliable D call. Germline CDR1 and CDR2: SQVTM and ANQGSEA. The V end lost 4 bases, the J end lost 0 bases, and 7 bases lay between the germline ends. The CDR3 extends over 13 amino acids. The CDR3 DNA sequence: TGCAGCGTTGCTTCCGGCTCTGGAAACACCATATATTTT. It is translated as CSVASGSGNTIYF.

The chain couples TRBV7-8 to TRBJ1-5; no definite D call. CDR1 is SGHVS, CDR2 FQNEAQ, per germline. This CDR3 spans 16 amino acids. V was clipped by 3 bases and J by 0 bases, with 12 bases between them. The CDR3 sequence: CASSLSGAYSNQPQHF. Written as DNA, the CDR3 is TGTGCCAGCAGCTTGTCAGGCGCCTATAGCAATCAGCCCCAGCATTTT.

This CDR3 reads CASSARDRGSNSPLHF. CDR3 DNA: TGTGCCAGCAGCGCAAGGGACAGGGGATCTAATTCACCCCTCCACTTT. This sequence joins TRBV5-6 and TRBJ1-6; TRBD1 matches 10 bases. J gave up 6 bases and V 4 bases, and 7 bases lay outside the gene matches. This CDR3 region has 16 residues. Per germline, CDR1 SGHDT and CDR2 YYEEEE.

The V call is TRBV7-9, the J call TRBJ1-4, with D tentatively TRBD1 (5 bases). Germline V lookup: CDR1 SEHNR, CDR2 FQNEAQ (reference sequence). The CDR3 contains 15 residues. Deletions cut 8 bases from V and 4 bases from J, with 17 bases between. The CDR3 spells CASGRSTALNEKLFF. DNA of the CDR3: TGTGCCAGCGGCCGTTCGACAGCTCTTAATGAAAAACTGTTTTTT.

The chain joins TRBV30 to TRBJ2-2; no firm D call. CDR1 is GTSNPN, CDR2 SVGIG, per germline (reference sequence). This CDR3 has 13 amino acids. The V gene lost 0 bases and the J gene lost 8 bases, with 10 bases spanning the gap. The CDR3 region has the DNA TGTGCCTGGAGTGTAATTTCGAGTGGGGAGCTGTTTTTT. Encoded protein: CAWSVISSGELFF.

Here the CDR3 DNA reads TGTGCCAGCAGCTGGCGGGTGGGCCAAGAGACCCAGTACTTC. This gives the protein CASSWRVGQETQYF. The chain recombines TRBV5-8 with TRBJ2-5, with D possibly TRBD2 on 5 matching bases. V was shortened by 3 bases and J by 1 base, with 10 bases between the two germline ends. This CDR3 spans 14 amino acids. Germline CDR1 is SGHTS and CDR2 is YDEGEE.

Regarding this clone: The germline gene is not matched at one end of the junction; a read error may be the cause. This sequence joins TRBV2 and TRBJ2-7, with D possibly matching TRBD1 (6 bases). Germline V gene data show CDR1 as SNHLY and CDR2 as FYNNEI. The CDR3 has 14 residues. CDR3 sequence: CASSEEQGSYERYF. For the CDR3, the DNA is TGTGCCAGCAGTGAGGAACAGGGTTCCTACGAGCGGTACTTC.

The chain employs TRBV11-2 and TRBJ2-1; D may be TRBD1 (6 bases). Germline assignment: CDR1 SGHAT and CDR2 FQNNGV. This CDR3 is 17 amino acids long. V lost 1 base to trimming and J lost 4 bases, with 17 bases between them. CDR3 in DNA: TGTGCCAGCAGCTTAGTACTGGGGGACACCCTATACAATGAGCAGTTCTTC. Translated: CASSLVLGDTLYNEQFF.

Notes on this clone: The junction departs from the called germline gene at one end, perhaps through a read error. The chain carries TRBV27 and TRBJ1-4; TRBD1 is a possible D gene (6 bases). Germline V CDR1 and CDR2: MNHEY, SMNVEV (reference sequence). The CDR3 loop spans 15 amino acids. The CDR3 loop is CASSISGTTNEKLFF. For the CDR3, the DNA is TGTGCCAGCAGTATCTCCGGGACAACCAATGAAAAACTGTTTTTT.